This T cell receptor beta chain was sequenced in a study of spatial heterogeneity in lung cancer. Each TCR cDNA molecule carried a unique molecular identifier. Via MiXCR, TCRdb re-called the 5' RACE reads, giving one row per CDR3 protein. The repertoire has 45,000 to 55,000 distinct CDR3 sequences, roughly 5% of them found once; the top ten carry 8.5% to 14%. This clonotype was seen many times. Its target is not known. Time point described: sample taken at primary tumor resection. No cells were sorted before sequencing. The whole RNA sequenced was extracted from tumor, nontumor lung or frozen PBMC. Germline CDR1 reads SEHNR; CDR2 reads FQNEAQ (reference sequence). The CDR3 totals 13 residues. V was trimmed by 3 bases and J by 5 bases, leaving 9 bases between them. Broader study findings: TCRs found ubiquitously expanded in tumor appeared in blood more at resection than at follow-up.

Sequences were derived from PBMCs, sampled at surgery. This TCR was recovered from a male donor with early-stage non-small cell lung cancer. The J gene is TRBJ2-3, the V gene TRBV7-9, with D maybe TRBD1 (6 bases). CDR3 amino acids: CASSFGRGDTQYF. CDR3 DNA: TGTGCCAGCAGCTTCGGCAGGGGAGATACGCAGTATTTT. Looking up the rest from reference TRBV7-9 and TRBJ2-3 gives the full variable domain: DTGVSQNPRHKITKRGQNVTFRCDPISEHNRLYWYRQTLGQGPEFLTYFQNEAQLEKSRLLSDRFSAERPKGSFSTLEIQRTEQGDSAMYLCASSFGRGDTQYFGPGTRLTVL.